The sequence of this T cell receptor (beta chain) was determined in a study of T cell changes during pregnancy in multiple sclerosis. Measured with immunoSEQ multiplex PCR; TCRdb has only the in-frame clones, and not every one. This sample carries about 38,000 clones, 90% of them seen once, and the ten largest clones take roughly 0.55%. The CDR3 has 16 residues. V was pared by 4 bases and J by 0 bases, with 7 bases of the junction left unmatched. CDR1 is SGHRS, CDR2 YFSETQ, per germline. The sequencing here drew on CD4+ T cells from peripheral blood mononuclear cells, taken in the second trimester of pregnancy. This TCR came from a female donor with multiple sclerosis, enrolled in a pregnancy study. This sequence joins TRBV5-1 and TRBJ2-1, with 7 bases fitting TRBD2. The CDR3 is CASSNGLESSYNEQFF. In DNA form, the CDR3 reads TGCGCCAGCAGCAACGGACTAGAAAGCTCCTACAATGAGCAGTTCTTC.